This entry concerns a single T cell receptor (beta chain). After extraction with the RNeasy kit, about 0.45 to 1 ug of the RNA was reverse transcribed using random hexamers. The TCR beta CDR3 was amplified by immunoSEQ multiplex PCR across 54 Vbeta, 13 Jbeta. MiXCR was run by TCRdb on the immunoSEQ multiplex PCR reads, yielding one entry per CDR3 protein. The table has about 200,000 distinct CDR3 sequences, roughly 92% seen once; the top ten hold around 0.1%. Germline CDR1 and CDR2: GTSNPN and SVGIG (reference sequence). Between the trimmed V and J ends, which lost 2 bases and 8 bases, there was a span of 9 bases. This CDR3 is 12 amino acids long. This entry comes from a study of CD8 T cells in Susac syndrome.

This receptor was obtained from a human donor in good health. The sequenced sample was CD4+ T cells from PBMCs. This chain uses TRBV30 with TRBJ1-4; D unclear. The CDR3 nucleotides read TGTGCCTGGAGTTTGGGCGGAGAAAAACTGTTTTTT. This translates into CAWSLGGEKLFF.